This is a list of T cell receptor beta chains from one sample in a study of CD8 T cells in Susac syndrome. TCRdb fed the immunoSEQ multiplex PCR reads into MiXCR, producing one record per CDR3 protein. The sample lists around 200,000 distinct CDR3 sequences, around 93% occurring once. The specimen was CD4+ T cells from PBMCs. These TCRs come from a human donor with multiple sclerosis. CDR3s include the opening cysteine and the closing phenylalanine or tryptophan. The D gene is left open where the match is weak. A row's size may be missing; if present it is once, few, many or a size class.

TRBJ2-5 | NA | NA | TRBV13 | TGTGCCAGCAGCGCCCGGAAACATTCCCAAGAGACCCAGTACTTC | CASSARKHSQETQYF
TRBJ1-6 | NA | NA | TRBV2 | TGTGCCAGCAGTGAACAGAGGATTTGGTCACCCCTCCACTTT | CASSEQRIWSPLHF
TRBJ1-2 | NA | NA | TRBV29-1 | TGCAGCGTTGCAAAGGAGTATGGCTACACCTTC | CSVAKEYGYTF
TRBJ1-6 | NA | NA | TRBV20-1 | TGCAGTGCCCCGGACGGGGTTTTCACTTCACCCCTCCACTTT | CSAPDGVFTSPLHF
TRBJ1-2 | NA | NA | TRBV30 | TGTGCCTGGAGTATGACAGAGGATGGCTACACCTTC | CAWSMTEDGYTF
TRBJ1-5 | NA | NA | TRBV3-1 | TGTGCCAGCAGCCAAGATTACGATCAGCCCCAGCATTTT | CASSQDYDQPQHF
TRBJ1-1 | TRBD1 | once | TRBV9 | TGTGCCAGCAGCGCCCAGGGGGACGCTGAAGCTTTCTTT | CASSAQGDAEAFF
TRBJ2-1 | NA | few | TRBV30 | TGTGCCTGGAGTGTAGGCCCGGTTCTCTACAATGAGCAGTTCTTC | CAWSVGPVLYNEQFF
TRBJ2-1 | TRBD2 | NA | TRBV30 | TGTGCCTGGAGCTCGGGGGGGGAGCAGTTCTTC | CAWSSGGEQFF
TRBJ1-5 | TRBD1 | NA | TRBV20-1 | TGCAGTGCTAGCGTCGGGACAGGCAGCAATCAGCCCCAGCATTTT | CSASVGTGSNQPQHF
TRBJ2-2 | NA | NA | TRBV5-1 | TGCGCCAGCAGCTTGTCGGCGGGGGCTGGCACCGGGGAGCTGTTTTTT | CASSLSAGAGTGELFF